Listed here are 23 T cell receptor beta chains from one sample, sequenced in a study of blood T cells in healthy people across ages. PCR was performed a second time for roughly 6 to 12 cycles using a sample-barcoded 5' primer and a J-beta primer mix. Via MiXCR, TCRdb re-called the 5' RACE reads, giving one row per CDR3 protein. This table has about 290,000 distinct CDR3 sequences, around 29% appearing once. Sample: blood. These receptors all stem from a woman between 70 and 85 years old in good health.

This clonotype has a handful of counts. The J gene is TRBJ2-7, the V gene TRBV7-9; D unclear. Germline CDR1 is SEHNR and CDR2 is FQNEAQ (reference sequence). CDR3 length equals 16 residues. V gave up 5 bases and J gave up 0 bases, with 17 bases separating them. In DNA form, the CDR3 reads TGTGCCAGCAGCCCCCCCCTGCGTCAGGCCTCCTACGAGCAGTACTTC. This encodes CASSPPLRQASYEQYF. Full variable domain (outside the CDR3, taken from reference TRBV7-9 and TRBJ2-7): DTGVSQNPRHKITKRGQNVTFRCDPISEHNRLYWYRQTLGQGPEFLTYFQNEAQLEKSRLLSDRFSAERPKGSFSTLEIQRTEQGDSAMYLCASSPPLRQASYEQYFGPGTRLTVT.

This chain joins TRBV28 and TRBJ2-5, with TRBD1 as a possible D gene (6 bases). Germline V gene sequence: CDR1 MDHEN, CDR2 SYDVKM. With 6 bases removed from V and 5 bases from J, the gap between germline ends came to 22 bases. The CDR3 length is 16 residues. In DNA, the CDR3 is TGTGCCAGCAGAACTTTTGATGAACAGGGCTGGGAGACCCAGTACTTC. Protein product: CASRTFDEQGWETQYF.

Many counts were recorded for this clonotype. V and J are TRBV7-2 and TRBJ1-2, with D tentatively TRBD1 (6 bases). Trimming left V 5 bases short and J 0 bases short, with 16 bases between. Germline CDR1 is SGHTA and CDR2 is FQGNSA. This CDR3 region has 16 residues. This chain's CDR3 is CASSINGRGANYGYTF. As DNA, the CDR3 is TGTGCCAGCAGCATTAACGGCAGGGGCGCTAACTATGGCTACACCTTC.

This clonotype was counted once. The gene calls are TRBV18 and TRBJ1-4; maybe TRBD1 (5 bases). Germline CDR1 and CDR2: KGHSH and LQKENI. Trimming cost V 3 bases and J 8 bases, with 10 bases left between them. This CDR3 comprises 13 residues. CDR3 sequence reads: CASSPNWGEKLFF. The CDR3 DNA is TGTGCCAGCTCACCGAACTGGGGGGAAAAACTGTTTTTT.

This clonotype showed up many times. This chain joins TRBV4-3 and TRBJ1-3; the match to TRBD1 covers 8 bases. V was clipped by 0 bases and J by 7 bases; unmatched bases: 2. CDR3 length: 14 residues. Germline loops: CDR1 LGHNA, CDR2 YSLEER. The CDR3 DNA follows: TGCGCCAGCAGCCAAGATCAGGGGGCTAACACCATATATTTT. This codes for CASSQDQGANTIYF.

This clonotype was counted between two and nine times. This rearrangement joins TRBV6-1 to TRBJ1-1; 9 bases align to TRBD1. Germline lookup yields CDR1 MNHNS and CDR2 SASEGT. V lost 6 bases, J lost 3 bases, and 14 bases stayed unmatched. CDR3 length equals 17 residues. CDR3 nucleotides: TGTGCCAGCAGCCCCCGCGGGACAGGGCGGGTGGACACTGAAGCTTTCTTT. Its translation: CASSPRGTGRVDTEAFF.

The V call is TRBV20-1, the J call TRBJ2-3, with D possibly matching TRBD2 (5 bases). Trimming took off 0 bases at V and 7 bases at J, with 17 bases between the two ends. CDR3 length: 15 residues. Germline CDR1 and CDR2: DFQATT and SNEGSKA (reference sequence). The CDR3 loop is CSARDRSLGSYTQYF. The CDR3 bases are TGCAGTGCTAGAGATAGAAGTTTAGGGAGTTATACGCAGTATTTT.

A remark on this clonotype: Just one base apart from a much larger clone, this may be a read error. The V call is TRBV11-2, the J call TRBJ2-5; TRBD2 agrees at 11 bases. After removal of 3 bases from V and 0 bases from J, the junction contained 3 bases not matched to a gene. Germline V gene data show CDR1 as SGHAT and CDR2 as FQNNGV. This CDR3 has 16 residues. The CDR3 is CASSFGLAGYQETQYF. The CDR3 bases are TGTGCCAGCAGCTTTGGACTAGCGGGCTACCAAGAGACCCAGTACTTC.

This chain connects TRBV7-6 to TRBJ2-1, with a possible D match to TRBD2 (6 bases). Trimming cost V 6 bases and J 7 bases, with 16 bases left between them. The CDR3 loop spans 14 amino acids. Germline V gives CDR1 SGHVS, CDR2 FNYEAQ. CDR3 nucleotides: TGTGCCAGCAGTCGGGAGACTATAGGGAATGAGCAGTTCTTC. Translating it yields CASSRETIGNEQFF. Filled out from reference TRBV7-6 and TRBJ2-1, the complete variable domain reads GAGVSQSPRYKVTKRGQDVALRCDPISGHVSLYWYRQALGQGPEFLTYFNYEAQQDKSGLPNDRFSAERPEGSISTLTIQRTEQRDSAMYRCASSRETIGNEQFFGPGTRLTVL.

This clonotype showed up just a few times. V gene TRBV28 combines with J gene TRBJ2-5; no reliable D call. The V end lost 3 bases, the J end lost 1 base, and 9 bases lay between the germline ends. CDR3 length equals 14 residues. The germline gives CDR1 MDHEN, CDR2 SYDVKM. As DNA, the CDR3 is TGTGCCAGCAGTTTTCATCCAGGCCAAGAGACCCAGTACTTC. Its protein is CASSFHPGQETQYF.

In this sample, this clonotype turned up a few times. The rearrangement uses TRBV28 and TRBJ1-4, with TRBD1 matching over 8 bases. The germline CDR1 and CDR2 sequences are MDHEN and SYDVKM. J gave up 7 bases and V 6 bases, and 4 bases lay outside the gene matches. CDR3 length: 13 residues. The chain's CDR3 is CASSLTGAEKLFF. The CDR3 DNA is TGTGCCAGCAGCTTGACAGGGGCTGAAAAACTGTTTTTT. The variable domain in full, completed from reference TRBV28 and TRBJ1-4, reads DVKVTQSSRYLVKRTGEKVFLECVQDMDHENMFWYRQDPGLGLRLIYFSYDVKMKEKGDIPEGYSVSREKKERFSLILESASTNQTSMYLCASSLTGAEKLFFGSGTQLSVL.

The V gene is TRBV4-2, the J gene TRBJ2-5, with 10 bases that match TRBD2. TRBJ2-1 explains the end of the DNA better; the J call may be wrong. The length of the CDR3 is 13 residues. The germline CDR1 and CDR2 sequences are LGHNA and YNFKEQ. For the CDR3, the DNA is TGTGCCAGCCAGCTAGCGGGGGACAGTGAGCAGTTCTTC. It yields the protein CASQLAGDSEQFF.

The CDR3 sequence: CASSRSGAREQYF. The CDR3, as DNA: TGTGCCAGCTCGCGTTCGGGGGCTCGAGAGCAGTACTTC. The gene calls are TRBV18 and TRBJ2-7, with D tentatively TRBD1 or TRBD2 (6 bases each). V lost 6 bases and J 7 bases, leaving 16 bases between the germline ends. The CDR3 is 13 amino acids. Germline values: CDR1 KGHSH, CDR2 LQKENI.

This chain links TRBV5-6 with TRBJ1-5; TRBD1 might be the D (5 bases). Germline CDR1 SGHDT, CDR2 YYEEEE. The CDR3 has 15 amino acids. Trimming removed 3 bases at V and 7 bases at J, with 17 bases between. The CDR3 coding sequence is TGTGCCAGCAGCTACGGGACGAGCGTTCGGCAGCCCCAGCATTTT. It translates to CASSYGTSVRQPQHF.

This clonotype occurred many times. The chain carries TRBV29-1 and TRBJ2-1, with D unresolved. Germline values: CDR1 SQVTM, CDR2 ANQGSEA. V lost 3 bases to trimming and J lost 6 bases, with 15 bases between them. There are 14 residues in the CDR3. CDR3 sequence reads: CSVEVGKPPNEQFF. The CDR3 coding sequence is TGCAGCGTTGAGGTGGGCAAACCCCCCAATGAGCAGTTCTTC.

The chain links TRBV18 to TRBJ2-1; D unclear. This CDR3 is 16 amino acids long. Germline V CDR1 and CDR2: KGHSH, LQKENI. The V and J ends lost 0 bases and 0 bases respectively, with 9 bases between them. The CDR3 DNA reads TGTGCCAGCTCACCACCTGGGGTGAGCTCCTACAATGAGCAGTTCTTC. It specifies CASSPPGVSSYNEQFF.

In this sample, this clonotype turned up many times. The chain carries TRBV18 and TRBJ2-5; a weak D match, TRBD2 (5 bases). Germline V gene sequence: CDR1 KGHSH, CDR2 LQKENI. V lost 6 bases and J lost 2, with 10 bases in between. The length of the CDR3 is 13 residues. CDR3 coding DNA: TGTGCCAGCTCCGGGAACTTGCAAGAGACCCAGTACTTC. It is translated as CASSGNLQETQYF.

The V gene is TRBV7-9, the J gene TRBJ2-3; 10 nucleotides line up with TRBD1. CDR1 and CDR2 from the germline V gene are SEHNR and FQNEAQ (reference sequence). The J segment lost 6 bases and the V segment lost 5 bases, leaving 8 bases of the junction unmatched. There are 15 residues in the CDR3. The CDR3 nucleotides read TGTGCCAGCAGCCCGCGGACAGGGGGGATCGATACGCAGTATTTT. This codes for CASSPRTGGIDTQYF.

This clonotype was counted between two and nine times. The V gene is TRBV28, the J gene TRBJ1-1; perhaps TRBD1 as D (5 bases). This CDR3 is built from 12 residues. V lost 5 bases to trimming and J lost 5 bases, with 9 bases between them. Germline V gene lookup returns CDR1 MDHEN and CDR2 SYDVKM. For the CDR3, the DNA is TGTGCCAGCAGTCCAGGGTATACTGAAGCTTTCTTT. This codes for CASSPGYTEAFF.

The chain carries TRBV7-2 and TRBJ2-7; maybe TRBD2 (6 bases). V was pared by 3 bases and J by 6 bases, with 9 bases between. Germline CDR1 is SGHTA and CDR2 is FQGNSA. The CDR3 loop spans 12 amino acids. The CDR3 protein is CASSFTTSEQYF. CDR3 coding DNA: TGTGCCAGCAGCTTTACGACTAGCGAGCAGTACTTC.

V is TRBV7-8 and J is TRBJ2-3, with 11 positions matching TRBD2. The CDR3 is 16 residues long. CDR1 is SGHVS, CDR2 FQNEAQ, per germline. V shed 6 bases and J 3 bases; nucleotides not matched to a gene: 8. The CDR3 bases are TGTGCCAGCAGGCCGACTAGCGGGAAGGCAACAGATACGCAGTATTTT. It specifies CASRPTSGKATDTQYF.

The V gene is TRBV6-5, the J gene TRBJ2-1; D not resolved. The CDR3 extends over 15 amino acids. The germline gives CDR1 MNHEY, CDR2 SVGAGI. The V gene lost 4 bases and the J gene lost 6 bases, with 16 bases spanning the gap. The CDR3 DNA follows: TGTGCCAGCAGTTCTCCGGGCCAAGGGCGCAATGAGCAGTTCTTC. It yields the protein CASSSPGQGRNEQFF.

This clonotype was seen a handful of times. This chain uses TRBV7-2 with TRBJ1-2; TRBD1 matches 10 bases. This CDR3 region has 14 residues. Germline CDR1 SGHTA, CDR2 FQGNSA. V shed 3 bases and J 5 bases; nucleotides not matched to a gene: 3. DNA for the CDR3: TGTGCCAGCAGCTTTCCGGGACAGGGGTATGGCTACACCTTC. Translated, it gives CASSFPGQGYGYTF.